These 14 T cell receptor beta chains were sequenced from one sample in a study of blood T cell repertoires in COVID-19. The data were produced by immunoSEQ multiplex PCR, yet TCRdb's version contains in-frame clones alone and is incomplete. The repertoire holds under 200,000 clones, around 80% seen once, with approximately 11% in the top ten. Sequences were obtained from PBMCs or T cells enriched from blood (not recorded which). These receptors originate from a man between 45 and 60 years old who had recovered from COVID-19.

The CDR3 reads CASLTVGGETQYF. The CDR3 nucleotides read TGCGCCAGTCTGACCGTAGGAGGGGAGACCCAGTACTTC. This chain connects TRBV10-2 to TRBJ2-5; perhaps TRBD2 as D (6 bases). CDR3 length equals 13 residues. The germline V gene encodes CDR1 WSHSY and CDR2 SAAADI. With 9 bases removed from V and 5 bases from J, the gap between germline ends came to 16 bases.

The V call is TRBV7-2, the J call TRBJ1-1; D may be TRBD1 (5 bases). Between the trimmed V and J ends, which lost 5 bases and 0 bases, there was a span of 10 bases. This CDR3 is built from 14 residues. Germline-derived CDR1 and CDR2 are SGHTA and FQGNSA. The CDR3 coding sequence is TGTGCCAGCAGCGACCAGGGTATGAACACTGAAGCTTTCTTT. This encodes CASSDQGMNTEAFF.

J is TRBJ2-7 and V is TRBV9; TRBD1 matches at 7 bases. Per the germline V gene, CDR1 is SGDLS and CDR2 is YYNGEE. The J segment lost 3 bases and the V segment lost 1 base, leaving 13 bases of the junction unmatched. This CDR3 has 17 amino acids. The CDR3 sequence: CASSVIRGQRSDYEQYF. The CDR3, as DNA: TGTGCCAGCAGCGTAATAAGGGGACAGCGATCCGACTACGAGCAGTACTTC.

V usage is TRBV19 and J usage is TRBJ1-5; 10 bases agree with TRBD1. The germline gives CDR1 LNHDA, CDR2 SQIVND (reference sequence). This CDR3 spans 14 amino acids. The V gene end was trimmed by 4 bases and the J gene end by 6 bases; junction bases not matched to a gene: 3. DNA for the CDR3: TGTGCCAGTAGTACGACAGGGGGCCCTCAGCCCCAGCATTTT. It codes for CASSTTGGPQPQHF.

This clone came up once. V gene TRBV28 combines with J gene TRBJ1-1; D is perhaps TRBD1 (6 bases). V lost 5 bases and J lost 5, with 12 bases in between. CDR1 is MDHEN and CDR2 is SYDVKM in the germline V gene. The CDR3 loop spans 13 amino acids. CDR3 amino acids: CASSQQGWTEAFF. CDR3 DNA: TGTGCCAGCAGTCAACAGGGTTGGACTGAAGCTTTCTTT. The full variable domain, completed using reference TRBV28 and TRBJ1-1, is DVKVTQSSRYLVKRTGEKVFLECVQDMDHENMFWYRQDPGLGLRLIYFSYDVKMKEKGDIPEGYSVSREKKERFSLILESASTNQTSMYLCASSQQGWTEAFFGQGTRLTVV.

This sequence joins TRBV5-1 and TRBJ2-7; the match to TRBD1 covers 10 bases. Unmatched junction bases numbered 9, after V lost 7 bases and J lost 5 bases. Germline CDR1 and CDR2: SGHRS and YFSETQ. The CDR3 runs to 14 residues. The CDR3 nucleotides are TGCGCCAGCTCACTAACCGGGACAGGGGACGAGCAGTACTTC. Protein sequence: CASSLTGTGDEQYF.

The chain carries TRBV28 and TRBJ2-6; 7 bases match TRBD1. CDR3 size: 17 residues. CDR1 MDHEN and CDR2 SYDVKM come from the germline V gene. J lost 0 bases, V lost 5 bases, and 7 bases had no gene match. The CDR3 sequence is CASSPPGQNSGANVLTF. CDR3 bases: TGTGCCAGCAGTCCTCCGGGACAGAACTCTGGGGCCAACGTCCTGACTTTC.

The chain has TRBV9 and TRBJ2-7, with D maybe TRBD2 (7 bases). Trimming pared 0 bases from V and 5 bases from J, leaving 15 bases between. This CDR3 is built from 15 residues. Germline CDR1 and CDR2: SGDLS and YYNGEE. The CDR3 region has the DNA TGTGCCAGCAGCGTAGGAGGGGGGGGCGGTCACGAGCAGTACTTC. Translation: CASSVGGGGGHEQYF.

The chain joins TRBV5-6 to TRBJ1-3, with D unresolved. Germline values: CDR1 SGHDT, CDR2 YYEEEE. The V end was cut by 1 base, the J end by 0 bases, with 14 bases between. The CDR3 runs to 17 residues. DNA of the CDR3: TGTGCCAGCAGCTTGCAATGGCCTCGATTCTCTGGAAACACCATATATTTT. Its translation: CASSLQWPRFSGNTIYF. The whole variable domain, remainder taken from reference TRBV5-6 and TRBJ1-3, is DAGVTQSPTHLIKTRGQQVTLRCSPKSGHDTVSWYQQALGQGPQFIFQYYEEEERQRGNFPDRFSGHQFPNYSSELNVNALLLGDSALYLCASSLQWPRFSGNTIYFGEGSWLTVV.

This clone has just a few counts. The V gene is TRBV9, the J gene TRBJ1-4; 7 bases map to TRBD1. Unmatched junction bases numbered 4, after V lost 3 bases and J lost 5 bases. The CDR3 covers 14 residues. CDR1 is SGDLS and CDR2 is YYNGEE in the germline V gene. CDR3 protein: CASSAPGQNEKLFF. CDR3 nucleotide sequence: TGTGCCAGCAGCGCGCCGGGACAGAATGAAAAACTGTTTTTT.

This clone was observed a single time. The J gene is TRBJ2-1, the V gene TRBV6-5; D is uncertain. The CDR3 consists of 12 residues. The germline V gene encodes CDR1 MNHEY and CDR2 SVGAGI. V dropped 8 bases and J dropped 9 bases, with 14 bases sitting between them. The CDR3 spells CASSLGRVEQFF. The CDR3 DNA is TGTGCCAGCTCCCTAGGCAGAGTTGAGCAGTTCTTC.

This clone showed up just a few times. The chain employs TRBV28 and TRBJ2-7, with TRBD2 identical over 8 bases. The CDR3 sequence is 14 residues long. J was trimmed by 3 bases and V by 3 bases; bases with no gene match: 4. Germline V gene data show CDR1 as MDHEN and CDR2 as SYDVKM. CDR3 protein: CASSFGTRGYEQYF. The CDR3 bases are TGTGCCAGCAGTTTCGGGACTAGAGGCTACGAGCAGTACTTC.

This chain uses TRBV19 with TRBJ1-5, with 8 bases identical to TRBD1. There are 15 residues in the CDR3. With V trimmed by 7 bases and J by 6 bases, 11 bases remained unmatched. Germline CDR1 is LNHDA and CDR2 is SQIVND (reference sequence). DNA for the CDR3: TGTGCCAGTACCAACCCTGGACAGGGTGGTCAGCCCCAGCATTTT. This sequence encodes CASTNPGQGGQPQHF.

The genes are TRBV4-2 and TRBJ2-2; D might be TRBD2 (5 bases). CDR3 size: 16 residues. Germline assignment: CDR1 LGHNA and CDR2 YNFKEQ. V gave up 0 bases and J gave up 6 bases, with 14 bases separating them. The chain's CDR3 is CASSQDVRARAGELFF. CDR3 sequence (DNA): TGTGCCAGCAGCCAAGACGTTAGGGCGAGGGCCGGGGAGCTGTTTTTT.